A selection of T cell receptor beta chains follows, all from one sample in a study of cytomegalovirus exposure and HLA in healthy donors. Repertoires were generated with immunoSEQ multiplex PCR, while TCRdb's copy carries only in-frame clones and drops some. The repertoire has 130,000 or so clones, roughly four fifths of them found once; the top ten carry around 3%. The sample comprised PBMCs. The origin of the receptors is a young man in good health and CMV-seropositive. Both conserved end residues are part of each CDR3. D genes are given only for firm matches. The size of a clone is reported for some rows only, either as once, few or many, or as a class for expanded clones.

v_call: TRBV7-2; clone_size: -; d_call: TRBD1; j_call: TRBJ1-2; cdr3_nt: TGTGCCAGCAGCCGGACAGGGGGGAGCTATGGCTACACCTTC; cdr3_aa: CASSRTGGSYGYTF
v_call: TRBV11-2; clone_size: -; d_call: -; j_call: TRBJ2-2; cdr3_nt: TGTGCCAGCAGACGCCAGGACACCGGGGAGCTGTTTTTT; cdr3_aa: CASRRQDTGELFF
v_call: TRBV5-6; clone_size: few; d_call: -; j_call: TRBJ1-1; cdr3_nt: TGTGCCAGCAGCTTGCAGGTGGTCTTGACTGAAGCTTTCTTT; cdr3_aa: CASSLQVVLTEAFF
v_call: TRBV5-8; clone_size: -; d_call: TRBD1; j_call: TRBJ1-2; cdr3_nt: TGTGCCAGCACCTTGGGGGGACAGGAATCTCATGGCTACACCTTC; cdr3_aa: CASTLGGQESHGYTF
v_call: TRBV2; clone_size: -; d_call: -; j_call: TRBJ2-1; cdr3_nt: TGTGCCAGCAGGGATGACTACTCCTACAATGAGCAGTTCTTC; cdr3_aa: CASRDDYSYNEQFF
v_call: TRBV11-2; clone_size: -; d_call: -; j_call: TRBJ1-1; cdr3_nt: TGTGCCAGCAGTTTTGAGTTGAACACTGAAGCTTTCTTT; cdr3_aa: CASSFELNTEAFF
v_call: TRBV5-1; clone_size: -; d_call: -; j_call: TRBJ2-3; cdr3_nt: TGCGCCAGCAGCTTAGACAGGTTGACCACAGATACGCAGTATTTT; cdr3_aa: CASSLDRLTTDTQYF
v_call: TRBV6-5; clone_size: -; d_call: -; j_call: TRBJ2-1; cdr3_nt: TGTGCCAGCAGTTACAGCGGGCGACCTTACAATGAGCAGTTCTTC; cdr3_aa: CASSYSGRPYNEQFF
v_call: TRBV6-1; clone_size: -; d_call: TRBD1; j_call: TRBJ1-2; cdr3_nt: TGTGCCAGCAGTATTCGACAGGGGACCTATGGCTACACCTTC; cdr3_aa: CASSIRQGTYGYTF
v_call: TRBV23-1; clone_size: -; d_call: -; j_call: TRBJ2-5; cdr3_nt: TGCGCCAGCCCTAGGACACCTCAAGAGACCCAGTACTTC; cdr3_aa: CASPRTPQETQYF
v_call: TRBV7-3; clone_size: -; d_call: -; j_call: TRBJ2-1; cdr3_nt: TGTGCCAGCAGGAAGACAGACAATGAGCAGTTCTTC; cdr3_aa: CASRKTDNEQFF
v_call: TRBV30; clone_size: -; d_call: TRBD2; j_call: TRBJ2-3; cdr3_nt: TGTGCCTGGCCCCCCCCGGGGGGGGGTACGCAGTATTTT; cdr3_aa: CAWPPPGGGTQYF
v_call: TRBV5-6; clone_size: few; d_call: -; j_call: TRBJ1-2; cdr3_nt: TGTGCCAGCAGCGCGAGGAGGACGGCTAACTATGGCTACACCTTC; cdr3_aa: CASSARRTANYGYTF
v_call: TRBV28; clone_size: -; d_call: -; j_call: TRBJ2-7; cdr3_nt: TGTGCCAGCAGTTTCGGGAAGACGAGCTCCTACGAGCAGTACTTC; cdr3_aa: CASSFGKTSSYEQYF
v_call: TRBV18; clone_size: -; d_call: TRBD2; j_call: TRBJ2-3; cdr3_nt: TGTGCCAGCTCACCTACTAGCGGGAGTAGCACAGATACGCAGTATTTT; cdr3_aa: CASSPTSGSSTDTQYF
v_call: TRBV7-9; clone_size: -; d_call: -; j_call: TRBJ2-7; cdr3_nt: TGTGCCAGCAGCTTAGGCGACAGATTCTACGAGCAGTACTTC; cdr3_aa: CASSLGDRFYEQYF
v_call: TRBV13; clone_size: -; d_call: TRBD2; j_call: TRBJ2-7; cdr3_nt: TGTGCCAGCAGCTTAGGGTCGGGAGGGCCGGGGGAGCAGTACTTC; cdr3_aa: CASSLGSGGPGEQYF
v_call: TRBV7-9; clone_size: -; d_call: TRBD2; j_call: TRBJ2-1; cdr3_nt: TGTGCCAGCATCCCGGGACTAGCGGGAGCTAGGAGCTCCTACAATGAGCAGTTCTTC; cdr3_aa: CASIPGLAGARSSYNEQFF
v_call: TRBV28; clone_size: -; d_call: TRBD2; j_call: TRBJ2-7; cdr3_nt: TGTGCCAGCAGTACCCGACTAGCGGGAGTTTGGTACGAGCAGTACTTC; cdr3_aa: CASSTRLAGVWYEQYF
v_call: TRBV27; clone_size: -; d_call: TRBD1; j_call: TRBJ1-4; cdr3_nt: TGTGCCAGCAGGGACAGGATGGAGGAAAAACTGTTTTTT; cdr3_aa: CASRDRMEEKLFF
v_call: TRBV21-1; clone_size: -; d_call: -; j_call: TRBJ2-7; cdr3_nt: TGTGCCAGCAGCAATCCGACTAGCGAGTTATACGAGCAGTACTTC; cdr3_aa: CASSNPTSELYEQYF
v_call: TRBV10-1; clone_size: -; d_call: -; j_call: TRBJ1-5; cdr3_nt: TGCGCCAGCAGTGTCCAGGGGAATCAGCCCCAGCATTTC; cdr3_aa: CASSVQGNQPQHF
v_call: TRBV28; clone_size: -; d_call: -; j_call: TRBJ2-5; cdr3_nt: TGTGCCAGCAGTTCGGGGGGCGTGCAAGAGACCCAGTACTTC; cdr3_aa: CASSSGGVQETQYF
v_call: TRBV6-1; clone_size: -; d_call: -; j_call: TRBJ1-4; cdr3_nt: TGTGCCAGCAGTGAAGTACAGGAAAAACTGTTTTTT; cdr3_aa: CASSEVQEKLFF
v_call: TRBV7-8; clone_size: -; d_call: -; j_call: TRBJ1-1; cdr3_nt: TGTGCCAGCAGCCCCGGACAGAACACTGAAGCTTTCTTT; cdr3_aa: CASSPGQNTEAFF
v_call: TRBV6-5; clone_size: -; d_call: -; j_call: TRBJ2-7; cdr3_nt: TGTGCCAGCAGCCCAACTTGGAGGTCCTACGAGCAGTACTTC; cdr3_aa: CASSPTWRSYEQYF
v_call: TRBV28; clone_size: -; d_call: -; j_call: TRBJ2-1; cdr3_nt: TGTGCCAGCAGTTTGGTAGGAGATGAGCAGTTCTTC; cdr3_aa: CASSLVGDEQFF
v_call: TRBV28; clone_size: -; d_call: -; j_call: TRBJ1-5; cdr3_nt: TGTGTCACACTGTCAACGGGGCAGCCCCAGCATTTT; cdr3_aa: CVTLSTGQPQHF
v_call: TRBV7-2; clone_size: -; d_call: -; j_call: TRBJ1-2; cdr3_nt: TGTGCCAGCAGCTTAGTGTCGGTCTATGGCTACACCTTC; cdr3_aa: CASSLVSVYGYTF
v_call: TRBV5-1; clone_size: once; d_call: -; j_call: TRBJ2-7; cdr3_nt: TGCGCCAGCAGCCGTCTGGGCGCCTACGAGCAGTACTTC; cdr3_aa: CASSRLGAYEQYF
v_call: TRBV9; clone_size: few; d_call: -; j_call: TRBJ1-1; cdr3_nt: TGTGCCAGCAGCCCCGGGGTAGCGGAGACTGAAGCTTTCTTT; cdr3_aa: CASSPGVAETEAFF
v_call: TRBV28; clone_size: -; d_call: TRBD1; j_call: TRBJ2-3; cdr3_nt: TGTGCCATTGAGGGGGCGCGGGGCACAGATACGCAGTATTTT; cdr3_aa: CAIEGARGTDTQYF
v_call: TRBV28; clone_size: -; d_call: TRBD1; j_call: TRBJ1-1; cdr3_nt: TGTGCCAGCAGTACCTTTACAGGGGGCACTGAAGCTTTCTTT; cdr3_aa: CASSTFTGGTEAFF
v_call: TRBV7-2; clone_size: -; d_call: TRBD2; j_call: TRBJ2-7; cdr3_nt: TGTGCCAGCAGCTCTTGGACTAGCGGGGGCGGTCCCTACGAGCAGTACTTC; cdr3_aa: CASSSWTSGGGPYEQYF
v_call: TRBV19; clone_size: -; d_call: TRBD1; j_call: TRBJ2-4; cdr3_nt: TGTGCCAGTAGCCAGGGGGTGGCCAAAAACATTCAGTACTTC; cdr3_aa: CASSQGVAKNIQYF
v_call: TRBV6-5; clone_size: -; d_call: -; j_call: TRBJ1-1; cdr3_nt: TGTGCCAGCAGTCCCGGGACTCCAGTTGAAGCTTTCTTT; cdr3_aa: CASSPGTPVEAFF
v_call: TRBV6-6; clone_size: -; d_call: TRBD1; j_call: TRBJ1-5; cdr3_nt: TGTGCCAGCAGTTATCCAGAAGGGGGCGGTCAGCCCCAGCATTTT; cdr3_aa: CASSYPEGGGQPQHF
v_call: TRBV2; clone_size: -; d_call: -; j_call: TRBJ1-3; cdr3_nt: TGTGCCAGCAGGGGGTTTGGTACAGGCCTCTCTGGAAACACCATATATTTT; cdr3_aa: CASRGFGTGLSGNTIYF
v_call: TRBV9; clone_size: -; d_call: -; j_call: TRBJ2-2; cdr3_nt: TGTGCCAGCAGCGTAACTCCAGGGGCGCGTACCGGGGAGCTGTTTTTT; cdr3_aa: CASSVTPGARTGELFF
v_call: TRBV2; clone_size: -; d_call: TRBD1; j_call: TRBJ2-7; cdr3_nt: TGTGCCAGCAGACTTGGGGGAGTAGGACAGGGTTCCTACGAGCAGTACTTC; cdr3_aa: CASRLGGVGQGSYEQYF